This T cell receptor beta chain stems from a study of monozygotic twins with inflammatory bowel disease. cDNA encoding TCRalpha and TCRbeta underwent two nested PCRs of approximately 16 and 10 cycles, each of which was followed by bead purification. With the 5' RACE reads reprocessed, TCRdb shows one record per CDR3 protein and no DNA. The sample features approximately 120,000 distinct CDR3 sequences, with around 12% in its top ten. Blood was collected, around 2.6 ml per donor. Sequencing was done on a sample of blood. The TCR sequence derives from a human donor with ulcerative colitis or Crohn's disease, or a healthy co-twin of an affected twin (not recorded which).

The CDR3: CASSATGGKRDSPLHF. The genes are TRBV18 and TRBJ1-6; there is no DNA to check the TCRdb D call of TRBD1. This CDR3 is 16 amino acids long. CDR1 and CDR2 (germline): KGHSH, LQKENI.